What follows describes a single T cell receptor (beta chain). What it binds is not known. The germline V gene has CDR1 MNHEY and CDR2 SVGAGI. V lost 4 bases and J lost 5, with 15 bases in between. The length of the CDR3 is 15 residues. This record comes from a study of CD8 T cells in ankylosing spondylitis. The study's findings and limits: The authors reported significant enrichment of disease-linked clones in matched ankylosing spondylitis synovial fluid.

Using its own MiXCR run on the 5' RACE reads, TCRdb lists one record per CDR3 protein. The data hold some 240,000 distinct CDR3 sequences, with more than 20% observed a single time. The chain combines TRBV6-5 with TRBJ2-1; D perhaps matches TRBD1 (6 bases). This TCR was sampled from a male donor with ankylosing spondylitis or in good health (not recorded which). Material: blood, either unsorted or a sorted T cell fraction (not recorded which). CDR3 sequence (DNA): TGTGCCAGCAGTTCGACGGGACACCGCAACAATGAGCAGTTCTTC. Protein: CASSSTGHRNNEQFF.